Below are 16 T cell receptor beta chains sequenced from a single sample in a study of neurological immune-mediated disorders. TCRdb reanalysed the 5' RACE reads using MiXCR and keeps one entry per CDR3 protein. In the table there are tens of thousands of distinct CDR3 sequences, roughly 15% of which are singletons. The material sequenced was PBMCs. Receptors originate from a woman between 50 and 59 years old in good health.

Ten or more counts support this clonotype. CDR3 coding DNA: TGCAGTGCTAGCCGGAGGCGGGAGTTAGACGAGCAGTACTTC. Translating it yields CSASRRRELDEQYF. This chain links TRBV20-1 with TRBJ2-7, with TRBD2 identical over 7 bases. V was clipped by 3 bases and J by 5 bases; unmatched bases: 10. The CDR3 is 14 amino acids. The V gene's germline CDR1 is DFQATT and CDR2 SNEGSKA (reference sequence).

This clonotype was seen a handful of times. The rearrangement joins TRBV6-6 to TRBJ2-7, with no clear D. Germline V gene sequence: CDR1 MNHNY, CDR2 SVGAGI (reference sequence). Trimming removed 5 bases at V and 2 bases at J, with 13 bases between. CDR3 length: 14 residues. The CDR3 is CASSPPGPTYEQYF. In DNA form, the CDR3 reads TGTGCCAGCAGTCCCCCGGGCCCCACCTACGAGCAGTACTTC.

This clonotype showed up many times. V is TRBV20-1 and J is TRBJ2-7, with 12 bases fitting TRBD2. The CDR3 spans 15 residues. Losses at the gene ends were 5 bases for V and 4 bases for J; bases not matched to a gene: 9. CDR1 and CDR2 from the germline V gene are DFQATT and SNEGSKA (reference sequence). CDR3 loop: CSAQPLAGGNYEQYF. CDR3 coding DNA: TGCAGTGCTCAACCTCTAGCGGGAGGGAATTACGAGCAGTACTTC.

This clonotype was picked up many times. A junction boundary mismatches the germline segment, possibly from a read error. CDR3 bases: TGCAGTGCCAGAGCGGACCCCAGATACAATGAGCAGTTCTTC. Translating gives CSARADPRYNEQFF. The chain carries TRBV20-1 and TRBJ2-1; perhaps TRBD2 as D (5 bases). CDR1 is DFQATT, CDR2 SNEGSKA, per germline (reference sequence). The CDR3 runs 14 residues.

This clonotype was counted a few times. This chain connects TRBV12-3 or TRBV12-4 to TRBJ2-3, with D uncertain. The CDR3 is 14 residues long. V was cut by 4 bases and J by 3 bases, with 11 bases left in between. The CDR3 nucleotides read TGTGCCAGCAGTTACCTTGTAGCAACAGATACGCAGTATTTT. Translating gives CASSYLVATDTQYF.

V and J are TRBV4-2 and TRBJ1-4, with D possibly TRBD1 on 5 matching bases. This CDR3 has 17 amino acids. The V end lost 4 bases, the J end lost 4 bases, and 19 bases lay between the germline ends. Germline CDR1 reads LGHNA; CDR2 reads YNFKEQ. CDR3 amino acids: CASSLGTAEGLNEKLFF. CDR3 nucleotide sequence: TGTGCCAGCAGCCTCGGGACCGCCGAGGGGCTTAATGAAAAACTGTTTTTT.

This clonotype was counted many times. This chain joins TRBV5-1 and TRBJ2-5, with D perhaps matching TRBD2 (5 bases). The germline V gene encodes CDR1 SGHRS and CDR2 YFSETQ. V was cut by 0 bases and J by 3 bases, with 12 bases left in between. This CDR3 has 15 residues. The CDR3 here is CASSLEARGKETQYF. The DNA for the CDR3 is TGCGCCAGCAGCTTGGAGGCGAGAGGGAAAGAGACCCAGTACTTC.

This clonotype was seen ten or more times. The chain has TRBV7-2 and TRBJ2-5; 13 nucleotides match TRBD2. V lost 5 bases and J lost 7; bases outside the gene matches: 7. The germline CDR1 and CDR2 sequences are SGHTA and FQGNSA. The CDR3 totals 15 residues. The CDR3 DNA sequence: TGTGCCAGCAGCGCCGGGACTAGCGGGATAGGGACCCAGTACTTC. Amino acids: CASSAGTSGIGTQYF.

The chain is built from TRBV30 and TRBJ2-1, with 7 nucleotides matching TRBD2. The CDR3 has 15 amino acids. Germline V gene sequence: CDR1 GTSNPN, CDR2 SVGIG (reference sequence). The trim removed 0 bases at V and 2 bases at J, leaving 4 bases unmatched. CDR3 in amino acids: CAWSVLGGTYNEQFF. In DNA, the CDR3 is TGTGCCTGGAGTGTACTCGGGGGGACCTACAATGAGCAGTTCTTC. The full variable domain, rest sourced from reference TRBV30 and TRBJ2-1, is SQTIHQWPATLVQPVGSPLSLECTVEGTSNPNLYWYRQAAGRGLQLLFYSVGIGQISSEVPQNLSASRPQDRQFILSSKKLLLSDSGFYLCAWSVLGGTYNEQFFGPGTRLTVL.

This clonotype was counted ten times or more. The J gene is TRBJ1-1, the V gene TRBV7-6, with D hard to call. The V gene's germline CDR1 is SGHVS and CDR2 FNYEAQ. This CDR3 has 14 amino acids. Deletions cut 4 bases from V and 1 base from J, with 10 bases between. The CDR3 nucleotides read TGTGCCAGCAGCTCCTCTTGGAGGAACACTGAAGCTTTCTTT. As protein: CASSSSWRNTEAFF.

The sample holds many counts of this clonotype. This CDR3 is CASSPGQTATDTQYF. The CDR3, as DNA: TGCGCCAGCAGCCCGGGACAAACGGCGACAGATACGCAGTATTTT. The chain joins TRBV5-1 to TRBJ2-3, with D possibly being TRBD1 (6 bases). This CDR3 comprises 15 residues. Germline values: CDR1 SGHRS, CDR2 YFSETQ. The V end was cut by 4 bases, the J end by 3 bases, with 15 bases between.

This clonotype was observed many times. The chain carries TRBV20-1 and TRBJ2-7; D is possibly TRBD2 (6 bases). The germline CDR1 and CDR2 sequences are DFQATT and SNEGSKA (reference sequence). The CDR3 totals 14 residues. V lost 6 bases and J 1 base, leaving 16 bases between the germline ends. The DNA of the CDR3 is TGCAGTGCGGCTCAAGGGACTTTTTCCTACGAGCAGTACTTC. It encodes CSAAQGTFSYEQYF.

Concerning this clonotype: Germline and junction disagree at one end, which may indicate a read error. V usage is TRBV3-1 and J usage is TRBJ2-2; tentatively, D is TRBD2 (5 bases). This CDR3 is built from 13 residues. Germline V gene lookup returns CDR1 LGHDT and CDR2 YNNKEL (reference sequence). In DNA form, the CDR3 reads TGTGCCAGCAGCCCCCGGTACCCCGGGGTGCTGGTTTTT. It codes for CASSPRYPGVLVF.

At least ten counts were recorded for this clonotype. The genes are TRBV29-1 and TRBJ2-1; TRBD1 agrees at 8 bases. CDR1 SQVTM and CDR2 ANQGSEA come from the germline V gene. CDR3 size: 12 residues. Here the CDR3 reads CGAGGGYNEQFF. The CDR3 coding sequence is TGCGGGGCAGGGGGCGGCTACAATGAGCAGTTCTTC.

This chain connects TRBV7-3 to TRBJ2-3; D remains unclear. Trimming shortened V by 0 bases and J by 4 bases, and 5 bases separated the two germline ends. Germline V CDR1 and CDR2: SGHTA, FQGTGA. CDR3 length: 13 amino acids. The CDR3 region has the DNA TGTGCCAGCAGCTTAACCGCGGCAGATACGCAGTATTTT. This codes for CASSLTAADTQYF.

This clonotype was observed at least ten times. This chain joins TRBV15 and TRBJ1-5, with 8 bases lining up with TRBD1. Germline V CDR1 and CDR2: LNHNV, YYDKDF (reference sequence). V shed 1 base and J 6 bases; nucleotides not matched to a gene: 5. The length of the CDR3 is 15 residues. The CDR3 DNA follows: TGTGCCACCAGCAGAGTTGCAGGGGGCCTTCAGCCCCAGCATTTT. This translates into CATSRVAGGLQPQHF.